What follows are 10 T cell receptor beta chains derived from one specimen sequenced in a study of blood T cell repertoires in COVID-19. Profiled with immunoSEQ multiplex PCR; TCRdb holds only in-frame clones, not every one. The data hold more than 400,000 clones, with 70% to 90% observed a single time. What was sequenced was peripheral blood. All receptors derive from a human donor in a cohort sampled during active COVID-19.

The rearrangement uses TRBV28 and TRBJ1-2; 7 nucleotides align to TRBD1. The CDR3 is 14 amino acids. V was clipped by 5 bases and J by 6 bases; unmatched bases: 9. The germline CDR1 and CDR2 sequences are MDHEN and SYDVKM. CDR3 nucleotides: TGTGCCAGCAGTCAACAGGGGAGGAGAAATGGCTACACCTTC. This encodes CASSQQGRRNGYTF.

This clone was picked up one time. The genes are TRBV11-2 and TRBJ2-1, with D tentatively TRBD2 (5 bases). This CDR3 contains 14 residues. Between the trimmed V and J ends, which lost 7 bases and 5 bases, there was a span of 15 bases. Per germline, CDR1 SGHAT and CDR2 FQNNGV. The CDR3 sequence is CASKTGYRDNEQFF. The DNA for the CDR3 is TGTGCCAGCAAGACGGGGTACCGTGACAATGAGCAGTTCTTC. Variable domain in full (rest from reference TRBV11-2 and TRBJ2-1): EAGVAQSPRYKIIEKRQSVAFWCNPISGHATLYWYQQILGQGPKLLIQFQNNGVVDDSQLPKDRFSAERLKGVDSTLKIQPAKLEDSAVYLCASKTGYRDNEQFFGPGTRLTVL.

The chain is built from TRBV5-1 and TRBJ1-1, with D unclear. The CDR3 covers 13 residues. V dropped 5 bases and J dropped 6 bases, with 14 bases sitting between them. CDR1 is SGHRS and CDR2 is YFSETQ in the germline V gene. Here the CDR3 reads CASRYRGAAEAFF. CDR3 in DNA: TGCGCCAGCAGGTACCGGGGTGCCGCTGAAGCTTTCTTT.

The chain carries TRBV5-1 and TRBJ2-7; 9 positions match TRBD2. After removal of 0 bases from V and 4 bases from J, the junction contained 5 bases not matched to a gene. The CDR3 loop spans 15 amino acids. Germline V gene data show CDR1 as SGHRS and CDR2 as YFSETQ. CDR3 nucleotides: TGCGCCAGCAGCTTGGCCCCTAGCGGGGTTTACGAGCAGTACTTC. It translates to CASSLAPSGVYEQYF.

The chain joins TRBV4-2 to TRBJ2-1, with a weak D call TRBD1 (6 bases). The V end was cut by 2 bases, the J end by 4 bases, with 18 bases between. CDR3 size: 17 residues. The germline V gene encodes CDR1 LGHNA and CDR2 YNFKEQ. The CDR3 protein is CASSQLEGGAAYNEQFF. The CDR3 DNA reads as TGTGCCAGCAGCCAATTAGAAGGGGGAGCAGCGTACAATGAGCAGTTCTTC.

V usage is TRBV5-6 and J usage is TRBJ1-3; no reliable D call. The CDR3 covers 16 residues. The germline V and J ends were trimmed by 0 bases and 4 bases, with 14 bases remaining between them. In germline, CDR1 is SGHDT, CDR2 YYEEEE. CDR3: CASSLVGSASGNTIYF. CDR3 coding DNA: TGTGCCAGCAGCTTGGTCGGCAGCGCGTCGGGAAACACCATATATTTT.

CDR3 nucleotides: TGCAGCGTTGGGAGCGTAGGGTTAGGGGACACCGGGGAGCTGTTTTTT. Translation gives CSVGSVGLGDTGELFF. V is TRBV29-1 and J is TRBJ2-2, with a tentative D call TRBD1 (5 bases). The germline V gene encodes CDR1 SQVTM and CDR2 ANQGSEA. The V end lost 4 bases, the J end lost 3 bases, and 18 bases lay between the germline ends. The CDR3 extends over 16 amino acids.

The CDR3 DNA follows: TGCAGTGCTAGAAAGCCTCCAGAGCAGTACTTC. The encoded protein is CSARKPPEQYF. V usage is TRBV20-1 and J usage is TRBJ2-7; D gene ambiguous. Germline CDR1 and CDR2: DFQATT and SNEGSKA (reference sequence). CDR3 size: 11 residues. With 2 bases removed from V and 7 bases from J, the gap between germline ends came to 9 bases.

This chain joins TRBV18 and TRBJ1-6; no clear D gene. Trimming pared 4 bases from V and 6 bases from J, leaving 10 bases between. Germline CDR1 and CDR2: KGHSH and LQKENI. The CDR3 is made up of 14 amino acids. Written as DNA, the CDR3 is TGTGCCAGCTCACTCGCGGCAGCTAATTCACCCCTCCACTTT. It encodes CASSLAAANSPLHF. Looking up the rest from reference TRBV18 and TRBJ1-6 gives the full variable domain: NAGVMQNPRHLVRRRGQEARLRCSPMKGHSHVYWYRQLPEEGLKFMVYLQKENIIDESGMPKERFSAEFPKEGPSILRIQQVVRGDSAAYFCASSLAAANSPLHFGNGTRLTVT.

V is TRBV23-1 and J is TRBJ2-7; TRBD1 might be the D (6 bases). TRBV23-1 is identified as an open reading frame with a role that is uncertain. V gave up 2 bases and J gave up 2 bases, with 10 bases separating them. This CDR3 comprises 14 residues. CDR3 amino acids: CASSQEGQTYEQYF. The CDR3 DNA is TGCGCCAGCAGTCAAGAAGGACAGACCTACGAGCAGTACTTC.